The rows below give T cell receptor beta chains drawn from one sample of a study of blood T cell repertoires in COVID-19. Measured with immunoSEQ multiplex PCR; TCRdb has only the in-frame clones, and not every one. The repertoire holds about 440,000 clones, with 70% to 90% as singletons. Source material: PBMCs or T cells enriched from blood (not recorded which). These receptors originate from a woman younger than 35 with acute COVID-19. Both conserved end residues are part of each CDR3. D genes are given only for firm matches. Clone size appears in some rows only: once, few, many, or a class for an expanded clone.

V gene	clone size	D gene	J gene	CDR3 protein	CDR3 DNA
TRBV6-4	-	-	TRBJ2-2	CASSDSSVRDTGELFF	TGTGCCAGCAGTGACTCAAGCGTGAGGGACACCGGGGAGCTGTTTTTT
TRBV28	once	-	TRBJ2-2	CASRRNQGNTGELFF	TGTGCCAGCAGGAGAAACCAGGGGAACACCGGGGAGCTGTTTTTT
TRBV18	-	-	TRBJ1-2	CASSPTGHNYGYTF	TGTGCCAGCTCACCTACAGGGCATAACTATGGCTACACCTTC
TRBV24-1	-	-	TRBJ2-5	CATSDPGTQETQYF	TGTGCCACCAGTGATCCGGGAACACAAGAGACCCAGTACTTC
TRBV16	-	-	TRBJ2-5	CASSQSKGPGETQYF	TGTGCCAGCAGCCAATCTAAGGGGCCGGGAGAGACCCAGTACTTC
TRBV27	-	TRBD1	TRBJ2-7	CASSSSAETGGLFMQYF	TGTGCCAGCAGTTCGAGCGCCGAAACAGGGGGTCTCTTTATGCAGTACTTC
TRBV24-1	-	-	TRBJ1-1	CAPKPLPGKDTEAFF	TGTGCCCCGAAACCTCTTCCCGGGAAAGACACTGAAGCTTTCTTT
TRBV29-1	-	-	TRBJ2-7	CSVDSGEYEQYF	TGCAGCGTTGATTCGGGGGAGTACGAGCAGTACTTC
TRBV30	-	-	TRBJ1-2	CACRTIDYGYTF	TGTGCCTGCCGAACAATTGACTATGGCTACACCTTC
TRBV6-5	-	-	TRBJ2-1	CASIPTGTSNEQFF	TGTGCCAGCATTCCAACTGGGACTTCAAATGAGCAGTTCTTC
TRBV29-1	-	-	TRBJ2-7	CSVEDRSYSYEQYF	TGCAGCGTTGAAGATCGGTCGTACTCCTACGAGCAGTACTTC
TRBV30	-	TRBD2	TRBJ2-5	CAWSAGGEGRLETQYF	TGTGCCTGGAGTGCCGGGGGGGAGGGCCGTCTGGAGACCCAGTACTTC
TRBV4-3	-	-	TRBJ1-2	CASSSGRNYGYTF	TGCGCCAGCAGCAGCGGAAGGAACTATGGCTACACCTTC
TRBV7-2	-	-	TRBJ2-7	CASSLARTGAAYEQYF	TGTGCCAGCAGCTTAGCGCGAACGGGAGCTGCCTACGAGCAGTACTTC
TRBV7-2	-	-	TRBJ2-1	CASSSRRVNEQFF	TGTGCCAGCAGCTCACGCAGGGTAAATGAGCAGTTCTTC
TRBV5-1	-	TRBD2	TRBJ2-7	CASSLGLAGGSPPSYEQYF	TGCGCCAGCAGCTTGGGGTTAGCGGGTGGAAGCCCCCCCTCCTACGAGCAGTACTTC
TRBV29-1	-	TRBD1	TRBJ2-3	CSVTRDRGTDTQYF	TGCAGCGTGACCCGGGACAGGGGTACAGATACGCAGTATTTT
TRBV27	-	TRBD1	TRBJ1-6	CASSSGTGGLRSNSPLHF	TGTGCCAGCAGCTCCGGGACAGGGGGCTTACGGAGCAATTCACCCCTCCACTTT
TRBV6-5	-	-	TRBJ2-5	CASSLGHGETQYF	TGTGCCAGCAGCCTAGGACATGGAGAGACCCAGTACTTC
TRBV10-3	-	-	TRBJ1-1	CAISGRNRTEAFF	TGTGCCATCAGTGGAAGAAACCGGACTGAAGCTTTCTTT
TRBV7-9	-	-	TRBJ1-4	CASSHKEKLFF	TGTGCCAGCAGCCACAAAGAAAAACTGTTTTTT
TRBV2	few	-	TRBJ2-2	CASSAGANTGELFF	TGTGCCAGCAGTGCAGGGGCGAACACCGGGGAGCTGTTTTTT
TRBV5-4	-	-	TRBJ2-2	CASSREGGFTGELFF	TGTGCCAGCAGCCGGGAAGGAGGCTTCACCGGGGAGCTGTTTTTT